This T cell receptor beta chain comes out of a study of control samples from healthy donors and cancer patients. The germline gives CDR1 SGHAT, CDR2 FQNNGV. Trimming took off 5 bases at V and 2 bases at J, with 9 bases between the two ends. The CDR3 runs to 13 residues. The table came from immunoSEQ multiplex PCR; TCRdb's copy has only in-frame clones and leaves some out. The table has around 28,000 clones, under 95% seen once. The sample consisted of PBMCs. This TCR came from a man between 50 and 59 years old with lung cancer. The J gene is TRBJ1-1, the V gene TRBV11-2, with D maybe TRBD1 (5 bases). DNA for the CDR3: TGTGCCAGCAGCGCACAGGTTAACACTGAAGCTTTCTTT. Its translation: CASSAQVNTEAFF.